This record covers a single T cell receptor (beta chain). Antigen: not known. V shed 6 bases and J 7 bases; nucleotides not matched to a gene: 3. Germline V gives CDR1 SNHLY, CDR2 FYNNEI. This CDR3 contains 12 residues. The record originates from a study of T cell repertoires in cytomegalovirus infection. TCRdb analysed the reads with MiXCR anew, one entry per CDR3 protein. The sample lists 640,000 or so distinct CDR3 sequences; about 33% were seen once. This specimen was cultured PBMCs, taken from culture after CMV antigen stimulation. The clonotype was recovered from a human donor in good health (CMV status not recorded). Some clones in this sample may be carry-over from other donors' samples. The V and J genes are TRBV2 and TRBJ2-1, with TRBD1 matching 7 bases. The CDR3 spells CASREQGNEQFF. CDR3 sequence (DNA): TGTGCCAGCAGAGAACAGGGGAATGAGCAGTTCTTC.